The clone carrying this TCR beta chain was found many times. As yet, its antigen is unknown. TCRdb processed the multiplex PCR reads anew with MiXCR; each CDR3 protein has one entry. The sample yields some 120,000 distinct CDR3 sequences, about 20% seen once. The data belong to a study of breast tumors, draining lymph nodes, adjacent tissues. Study-level findings and limits: Data only fit, rather than demonstrated, lymph node origin of most tumor T cells. Tumor TCR diversity was below lymph nodes but above nontumor tissue.

The lymph nodes were axillary draining lymph nodes from breast cancer patients. Source material: axillary lymph node tissue. The clonotype comes from a female donor with breast cancer. Some clones in this sample may be carry-over from other donors' samples.

CDR3 amino acids: CASSFGIDNTQYF. As DNA, the CDR3 is TGCGCCAGCAGCTTCGGTATTGATAATACGCAGTATTTT. The chain carries TRBV5-1 and TRBJ2-3, with D uncertain. In germline, CDR1 is SGHRS, CDR2 YFSETQ. Deletions cut 2 bases from V and 7 bases from J, with 11 bases between. The CDR3 extends over 13 amino acids. The full variable domain, with the rest looked up from reference TRBV5-1 and TRBJ2-3, is KAGVTQTPRYLIKTRGQQVTLSCSPISGHRSVSWYQQTPGQGLQFLFEYFSETQRNKGNFPGRFSGRQFSNSRSEMNVSTLELGDSALYLCASSFGIDNTQYFGPGTRLTVL.